This TCR beta chain was identified in a study of blood T cells in healthy people across ages. Alongside a J-beta primer mix, a sample-barcoded 5' primer served in a second PCR lasting about 7 to 11 cycles. One entry per CDR3 protein results from TCRdb running MiXCR on the 5' RACE reads. Of hundreds of thousands of distinct CDR3 sequences in the sample, 30% to 45% were seen once. CDR3 length: 11 amino acids. V shed 6 bases and J shed 3 bases, with 6 bases lying between them. Germline CDR1 DFQATT, CDR2 SNEGSKA (reference sequence). The V and J genes are TRBV20-1 and TRBJ2-1; D ambiguous. Sequences were obtained from blood. The TCR originated in a young man in good health. The CDR3 is CSARYYNEQFF. The CDR3 bases are TGCAGTGCGAGATACTACAATGAGCAGTTCTTC.